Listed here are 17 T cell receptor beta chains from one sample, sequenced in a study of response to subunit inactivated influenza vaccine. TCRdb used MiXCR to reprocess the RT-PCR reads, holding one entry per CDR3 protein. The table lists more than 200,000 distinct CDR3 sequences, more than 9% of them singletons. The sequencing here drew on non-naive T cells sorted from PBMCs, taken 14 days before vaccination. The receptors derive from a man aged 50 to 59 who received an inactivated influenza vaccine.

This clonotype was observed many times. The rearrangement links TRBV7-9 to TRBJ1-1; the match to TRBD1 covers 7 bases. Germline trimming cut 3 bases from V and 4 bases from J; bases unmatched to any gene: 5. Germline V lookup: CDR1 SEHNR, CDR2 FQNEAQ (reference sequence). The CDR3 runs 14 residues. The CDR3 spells CASSLAGGGTEAFF. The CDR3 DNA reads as TGTGCCAGCAGCTTGGCAGGGGGAGGCACTGAAGCTTTCTTT.

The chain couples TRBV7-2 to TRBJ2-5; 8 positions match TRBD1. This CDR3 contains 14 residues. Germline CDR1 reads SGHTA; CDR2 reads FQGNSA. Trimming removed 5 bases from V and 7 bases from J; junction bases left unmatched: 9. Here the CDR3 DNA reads TGTGCCAGCAGCCCCCGTCAACAGGGGGGGACCCAGTACTTC. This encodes CASSPRQQGGTQYF.

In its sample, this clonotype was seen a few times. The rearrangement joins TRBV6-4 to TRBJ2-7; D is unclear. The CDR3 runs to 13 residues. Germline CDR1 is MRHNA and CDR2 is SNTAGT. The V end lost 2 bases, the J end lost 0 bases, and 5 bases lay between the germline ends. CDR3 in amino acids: CASSDLSSYEQYF. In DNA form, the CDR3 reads TGTGCCAGCAGTGACCTCAGCTCCTACGAGCAGTACTTC.

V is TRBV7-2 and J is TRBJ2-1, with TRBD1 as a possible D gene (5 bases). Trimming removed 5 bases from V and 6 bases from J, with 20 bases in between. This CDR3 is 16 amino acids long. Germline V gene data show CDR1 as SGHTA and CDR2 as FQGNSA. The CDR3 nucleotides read TGTGCCAGCAGCCCCACACAGCAAATTAGGGGCAATGAGCAGTTCTTC. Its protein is CASSPTQQIRGNEQFF. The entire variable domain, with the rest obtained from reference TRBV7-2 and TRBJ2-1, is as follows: GAGVSQSPSNKVTEKGKDVELRCDPISGHTALYWYRQSLGQGLEFLIYFQGNSAPDKSGLPSDRFSAERTGGSVSTLTIQRTQQEDSAVYLCASSPTQQIRGNEQFFGPGTRLTVL.

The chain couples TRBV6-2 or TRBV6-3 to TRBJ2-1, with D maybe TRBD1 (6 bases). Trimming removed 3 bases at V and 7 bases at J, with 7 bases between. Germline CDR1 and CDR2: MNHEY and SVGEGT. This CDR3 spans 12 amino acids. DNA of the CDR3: TGTGCCAGCAGTTATAGGGGGAATGAGCAGTTCTTC. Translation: CASSYRGNEQFF.

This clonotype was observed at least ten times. The CDR3 here is CASSPTTLYGYTF. As DNA, the CDR3 is TGTGCCAGCAGCCCAACTACACTCTATGGCTACACCTTC. The chain combines TRBV7-2 with TRBJ1-2, with D unresolved. The CDR3 loop spans 13 amino acids. The ends were cut back, 5 bases at V and 4 bases at J, with 11 bases in the middle. The germline gives CDR1 SGHTA, CDR2 FQGNSA.

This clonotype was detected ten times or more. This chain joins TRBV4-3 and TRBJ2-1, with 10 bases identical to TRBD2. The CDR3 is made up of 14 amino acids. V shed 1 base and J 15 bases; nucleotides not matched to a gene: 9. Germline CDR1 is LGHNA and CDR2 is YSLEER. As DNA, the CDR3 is TGCGCCAGCAGCCAAGGGGGTACTAGCGGGGATACGTTCTTC. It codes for CASSQGGTSGDTFF.

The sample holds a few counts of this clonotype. The CDR3 here is CASRMGTANSPLHF. In DNA form, the CDR3 reads TGTGCCAGCAGAATGGGGACAGCGAATTCACCCCTCCACTTT. J is TRBJ1-6 and V is TRBV12-3 or TRBV12-4; 7 bases align to TRBD1. The CDR3 runs 14 residues. V lost 6 bases, J lost 7 bases, and 6 bases stayed unmatched.

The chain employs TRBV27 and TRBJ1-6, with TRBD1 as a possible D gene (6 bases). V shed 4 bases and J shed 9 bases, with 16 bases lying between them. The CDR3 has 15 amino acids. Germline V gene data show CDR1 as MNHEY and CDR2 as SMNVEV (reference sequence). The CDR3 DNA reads TGTGCCAGCAGTTGGGGGGGCGAGAAGGGTTCACCCCTCCACTTT. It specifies CASSWGGEKGSPLHF.

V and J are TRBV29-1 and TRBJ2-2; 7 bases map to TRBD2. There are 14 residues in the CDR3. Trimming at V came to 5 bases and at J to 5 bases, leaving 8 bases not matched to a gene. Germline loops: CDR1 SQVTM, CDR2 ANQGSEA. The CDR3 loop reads CSVLAGSGTGELFF. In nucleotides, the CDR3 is TGCAGCGTTTTAGCGGGCTCGGGGACCGGGGAGCTGTTTTTT.

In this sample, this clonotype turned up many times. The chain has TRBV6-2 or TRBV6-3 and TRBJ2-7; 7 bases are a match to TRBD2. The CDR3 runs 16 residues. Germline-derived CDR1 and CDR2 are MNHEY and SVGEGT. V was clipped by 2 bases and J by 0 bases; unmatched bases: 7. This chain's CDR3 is CASSYHLGRSSYEQYF. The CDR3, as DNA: TGTGCCAGCAGTTACCATCTCGGGAGGAGCTCCTACGAGCAGTACTTC.

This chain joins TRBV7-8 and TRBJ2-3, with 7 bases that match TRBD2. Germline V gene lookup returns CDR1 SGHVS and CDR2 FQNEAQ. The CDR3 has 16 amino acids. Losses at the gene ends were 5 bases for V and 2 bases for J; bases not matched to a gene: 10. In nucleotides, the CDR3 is TGTGCCAGCAGCCATGATCTAGCGGTTCCCACAGATACGCAGTATTTT. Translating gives CASSHDLAVPTDTQYF.

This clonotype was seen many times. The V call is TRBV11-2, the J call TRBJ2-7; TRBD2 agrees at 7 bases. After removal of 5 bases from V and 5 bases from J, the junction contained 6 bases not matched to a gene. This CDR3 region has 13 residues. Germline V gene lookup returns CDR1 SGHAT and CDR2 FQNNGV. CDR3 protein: CASSLPGGHEQYF. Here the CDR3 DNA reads TGTGCCAGCAGCCTACCGGGGGGTCACGAGCAGTACTTC.

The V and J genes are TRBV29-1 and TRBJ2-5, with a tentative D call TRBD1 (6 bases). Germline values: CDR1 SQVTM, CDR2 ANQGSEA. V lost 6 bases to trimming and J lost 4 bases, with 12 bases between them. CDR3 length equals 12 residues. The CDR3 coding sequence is TGCAGCGTGGCAGGGGCAGCAGAGACCCAGTACTTC. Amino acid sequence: CSVAGAAETQYF.

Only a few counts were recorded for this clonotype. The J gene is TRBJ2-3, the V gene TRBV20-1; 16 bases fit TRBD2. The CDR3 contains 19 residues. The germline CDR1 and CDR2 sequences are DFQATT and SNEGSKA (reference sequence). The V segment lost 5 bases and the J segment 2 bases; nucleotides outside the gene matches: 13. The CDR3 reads CSAFSGTSGREDYTDTQYF. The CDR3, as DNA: TGCAGTGCTTTCTCCGGGACTAGCGGGAGGGAAGATTACACAGATACGCAGTATTTT.

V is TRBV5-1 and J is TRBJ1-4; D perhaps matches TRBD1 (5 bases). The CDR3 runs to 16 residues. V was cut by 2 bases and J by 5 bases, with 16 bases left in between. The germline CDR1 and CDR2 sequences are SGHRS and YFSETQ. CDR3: CASSFGIGTGNEKLFF. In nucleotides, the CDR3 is TGCGCCAGCAGCTTCGGGATCGGGACGGGGAATGAAAAACTGTTTTTT.

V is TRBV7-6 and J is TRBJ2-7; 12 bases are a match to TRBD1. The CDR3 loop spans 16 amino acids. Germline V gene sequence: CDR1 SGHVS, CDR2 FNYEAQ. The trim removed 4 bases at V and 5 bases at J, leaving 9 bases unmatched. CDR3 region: CASSSMVGTGGHEQYF. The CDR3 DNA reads TGTGCCAGCAGCTCCATGGTAGGGACAGGGGGCCACGAGCAGTACTTC. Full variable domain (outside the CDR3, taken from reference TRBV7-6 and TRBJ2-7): GAGVSQSPRYKVTKRGQDVALRCDPISGHVSLYWYRQALGQGPEFLTYFNYEAQQDKSGLPNDRFSAERPEGSISTLTIQRTEQRDSAMYRCASSSMVGTGGHEQYFGPGTRLTVT.